This T cell receptor (beta chain) stems from a study of neurological immune-mediated disorders. Whole-study results and caveats: The authors found no clinical or MRI feature associated with the multiple sclerosis repertoire cluster. TCR clonal expansion peaked in HTLV-1-associated myelopathy patients and was lowest in multiple sclerosis patients.

This CDR3 contains 15 residues. In germline, CDR1 is SGHTA, CDR2 FQGNSA. Between the trimmed V and J ends, which lost 5 bases and 0 bases, there was a span of 13 bases. TCRdb redid the calling of the 5' RACE reads with MiXCR, one entry per CDR3 protein. Of around 130,000 distinct CDR3 sequences in the sample, more than 2.5% were seen once. Ten or more counts support this clonotype. Its antigen is undetermined. The V and J genes are TRBV7-2 and TRBJ1-2; D not resolved. Input material: PBMCs. This clonotype was obtained from a woman in her twenties or thirties with multiple sclerosis. CDR3 nucleotide sequence: TGTGCCAGCAGCGTCCTATTTCTAGCTAACTATGGCTACACCTTC. Amino acid sequence: CASSVLFLANYGYTF.